This TCR beta chain comes out of a study of blood T cell repertoires in COVID-19. The overall study: Material from acute and convalescent COVID-19 was sourced from the United States, Italy and Spain.

During active infection, Seattle patients enrolled and were then monitored through disease. Per the original data handling: Reference gene primer amplification gave estimated nucleated cell counts. Libraries were prepared by immunoSEQ multiplex PCR; TCRdb keeps only in-frame clonotypes and omits some of them. V and J calls and clone size are given by that table; D and trimming were obtained from the DNA. The sample shows about 180,000 clones, 75% to 90% of them seen only once. There are 17 residues in the CDR3. Germline V gives CDR1 LGHDT, CDR2 YNNKEL (reference sequence). The junction had 11 bases not matched to a gene; V was cut back by 6 bases and J by 1 base.

The sequence derives from a woman in her thirties or forties with COVID-19, enrolled during active disease. The chain has TRBV3-1 (or the pseudogene TRBV3-2) and TRBJ2-7; 11 nucleotides agree with TRBD2. Sequenced material: peripheral blood. CDR3 sequence reads: CASRGGSGRGLSYEQYF. The CDR3 DNA reads TGTGCCAGCAGGGGGGGTAGCGGGAGGGGTTTATCCTACGAGCAGTACTTC.